The source of this T cell receptor beta chain is a study of cytomegalovirus exposure and HLA in healthy donors. The study, taken as a whole, reports: In a later analysis, HLA-associated beta chains showed higher expansion and lower generation probabilities than comparable chains. Analyses of presence/absence relied on an assumption of roughly uniform sequencing depth across donors.

A word on this clone: What it recognizes is unknown.

The PCR used 60 Vbeta and 13 Jbeta primers. Produced via immunoSEQ multiplex PCR; TCRdb's table is partial and in-frame only. The sample data list about 50,000 clones. Germline V gene sequence: CDR1 SQVTM, CDR2 ANQGSEA. V trimming: 6 bases; J trimming: 2 bases; junction bases outside the gene matches: 3. This CDR3 has 14 amino acids. This sequence joins TRBV29-1 and TRBJ2-1; 11 nucleotides agree with TRBD2. Source material: PBMCs. The sequence was obtained from a woman between 40 and 50 years old in good health and CMV-seronegative. DNA for the CDR3: TGCAGCGTAGGGGGACTAGCGGCCTACAATGAGCAGTTCTTC. Its protein product is CSVGGLAAYNEQFF.